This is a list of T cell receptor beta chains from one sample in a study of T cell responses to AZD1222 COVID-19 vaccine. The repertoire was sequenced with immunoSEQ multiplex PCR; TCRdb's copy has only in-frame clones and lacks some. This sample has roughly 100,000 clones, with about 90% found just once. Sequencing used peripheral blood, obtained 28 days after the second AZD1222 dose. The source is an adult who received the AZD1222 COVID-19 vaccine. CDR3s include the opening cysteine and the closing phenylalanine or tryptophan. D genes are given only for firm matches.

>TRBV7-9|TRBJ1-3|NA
TGTGCCAGCAGCTTAGACTTAGGGCCCCACTCTGGTGGCACCATATATTTT
CASSLDLGPHSGGTIYF
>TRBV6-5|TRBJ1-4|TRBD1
TGTGCCAGCAGCGCGGACAGGGCGAGTGAAAAACTGTTTTTT
CASSADRASEKLFF
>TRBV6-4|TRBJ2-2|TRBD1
TGTGCCAGCAGTGATGGGACAGGGGATCCCGGGGAGCTGTTTTTT
CASSDGTGDPGELFF
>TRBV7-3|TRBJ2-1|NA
TGTGCCAGCAGCTTAAGGTTGAGCTCCTACAATGAGCAGTTCTTC
CASSLRLSSYNEQFF
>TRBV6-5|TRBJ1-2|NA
TGTGCCAGCAGTTACTCTGGCAATCCCACTAACTATGGCTACACCTTC
CASSYSGNPTNYGYTF
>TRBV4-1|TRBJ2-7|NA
TGCGCCAGCAGCCAAGAGGCCATCTACGAGCAGTACTTC
CASSQEAIYEQYF
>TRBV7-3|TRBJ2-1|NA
TGTGCCAGCAGCTTAGGCAACTACAATGAGCAGTTCTTC
CASSLGNYNEQFF
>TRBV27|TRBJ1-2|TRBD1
TGTGCCAGCAAAAGGGGACAGGACCTCTCCTATGGCTACACCTTC
CASKRGQDLSYGYTF
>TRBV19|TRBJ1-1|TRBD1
TGTGCCAGTACCAGACAGGGTAAGAACACTGAAGCTTTCTTT
CASTRQGKNTEAFF
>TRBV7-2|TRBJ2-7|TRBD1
TGTGCCAGCAGCTTTGGACAGGGGAGGGCCTACGAGCAGTACTTC
CASSFGQGRAYEQYF
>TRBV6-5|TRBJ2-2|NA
TGTGCCAGCTCGGATATATATAGCAATACCGGGGAGCTGTTTTTT
CASSDIYSNTGELFF
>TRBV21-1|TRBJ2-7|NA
TGTGCCAGCAGCAAAGCGCAGGAGCCGTACTCCTACGAGCAGTACTTC
CASSKAQEPYSYEQYF
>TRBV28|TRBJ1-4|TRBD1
TGTGCCAGCGTCACACAGGGGGGAAATGAAAAACTGTTTTTT
CASVTQGGNEKLFF
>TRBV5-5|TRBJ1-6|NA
TGTGCCAGCAGCTCAAGTCCGGGGGGCGTCCCCCTCCACTTT
CASSSSPGGVPLHF
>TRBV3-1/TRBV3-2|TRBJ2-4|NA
TGTGCCAGCAGCCAAGTAAGGGGGGACATTCAGTACTTC
CASSQVRGDIQYF
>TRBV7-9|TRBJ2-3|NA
TGTGCCAGCAGCTTTGTCCTTACAGATACGCAGTATTTT
CASSFVLTDTQYF
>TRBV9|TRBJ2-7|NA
TGTGCCAGCAGCCCGTTGGGGGATCTGTACGAGCAGTACTTC
CASSPLGDLYEQYF
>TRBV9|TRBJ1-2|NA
TGTGCCAGCAGTGAACGACCTGATGGGGGAGGCGATGGCTACACCTTC
CASSERPDGGGDGYTF
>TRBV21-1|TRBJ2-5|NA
TGTGCCAGCAGCAAGAGACAGGGGCGAGAGACCCAGTACTTC
CASSKRQGRETQYF
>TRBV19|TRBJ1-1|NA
TGTGCCAGTAGTATAGCGAGGGACACTGAAGCTTTCTTT
CASSIARDTEAFF
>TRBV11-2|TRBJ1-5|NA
TGTGCCAGCAGCTTAGAACAGAACCAGCCCCAGCATTTT
CASSLEQNQPQHF
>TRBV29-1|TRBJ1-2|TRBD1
TGCAGCGTTGCAGGGGGCCGGGGCTATGGCTACACCTTC
CSVAGGRGYGYTF
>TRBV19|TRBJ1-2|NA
TGTGCCAGTAGTATTGAGAGACGGGGCTACACCTTC
CASSIERRGYTF
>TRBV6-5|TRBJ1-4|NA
TGTGCCAGCCGCGTCACTGGAACTAATGAAAAACTGTTTTTT
CASRVTGTNEKLFF
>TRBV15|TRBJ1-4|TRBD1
TGTGCCACCAGCAGAGAGCCAGGGGGTAGAACTAATGAAAAACTGTTTTTT
CATSREPGGRTNEKLFF
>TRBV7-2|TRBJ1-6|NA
TGTGCCAGCAGCACCGTGACAGGTCCCGGTTCACCCCTCCACTTT
CASSTVTGPGSPLHF
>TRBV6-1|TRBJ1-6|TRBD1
TGTGCCAGCAGTGAACCTGGACAGGGTGGATCACCCCTCCACTTT
CASSEPGQGGSPLHF
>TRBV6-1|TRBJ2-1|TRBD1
TGTGCCAGCAGTGGCCGGGACAGTCGTTCCTACAATGAGCAGTTCTTC
CASSGRDSRSYNEQFF
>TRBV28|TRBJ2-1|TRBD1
TGTGCCAGCAGTTCCCTGCAGGGGGTCAATGAGCAGTTCTTC
CASSSLQGVNEQFF
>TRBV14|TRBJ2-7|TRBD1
TGTGCCAGCAGCCAAACCGCAGGGGGACCCTACGAGCAGTACTTC
CASSQTAGGPYEQYF
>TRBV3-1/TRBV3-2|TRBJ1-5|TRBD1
TGTGCCAGCAGCCCTAGGGGGCAGGGCGCCCAGCCCCAGCATTTT
CASSPRGQGAQPQHF
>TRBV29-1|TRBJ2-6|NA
TGCAGCGTTGCACTCCTCTCTGGGGCCAACGTCCTGACTTTC
CSVALLSGANVLTF
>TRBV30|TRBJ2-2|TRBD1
TGTGCCTGCCCGGGGGCGACAGGGGTTATCGGGGAGCTGTTTTTT
CACPGATGVIGELFF
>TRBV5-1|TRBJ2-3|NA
TGCGCCAGCAGCCCGGGCTTTGGCGGGACAGATACGCAGTATTTT
CASSPGFGGTDTQYF